The clone carrying this T cell receptor (beta chain) has a single count. The CDR3 is 15 amino acids. Looked up from germline, CDR1 is SGHVS and CDR2 is FQNEAQ. Germline trimming cut 4 bases from V and 5 bases from J; bases unmatched to any gene: 9. The data are from a study of T cell changes during pregnancy in multiple sclerosis. Data came from immunoSEQ multiplex PCR; TCRdb stores just in-frame clones and leaves some out. Of 35,000 or so clones in the sample, around 92% were seen once. The chain carries TRBV7-8 and TRBJ1-1, with 8 positions matching TRBD1. This receptor was taken from a female donor with multiple sclerosis, enrolled in a pregnancy study. Sequenced here: CD4+ T cells from peripheral blood mononuclear cells, sampled after pregnancy. The CDR3 protein is CASSSSRGLWTEAFF. CDR3 DNA sequence: TGTGCCAGCAGCTCATCCAGGGGGCTTTGGACTGAAGCTTTCTTT.